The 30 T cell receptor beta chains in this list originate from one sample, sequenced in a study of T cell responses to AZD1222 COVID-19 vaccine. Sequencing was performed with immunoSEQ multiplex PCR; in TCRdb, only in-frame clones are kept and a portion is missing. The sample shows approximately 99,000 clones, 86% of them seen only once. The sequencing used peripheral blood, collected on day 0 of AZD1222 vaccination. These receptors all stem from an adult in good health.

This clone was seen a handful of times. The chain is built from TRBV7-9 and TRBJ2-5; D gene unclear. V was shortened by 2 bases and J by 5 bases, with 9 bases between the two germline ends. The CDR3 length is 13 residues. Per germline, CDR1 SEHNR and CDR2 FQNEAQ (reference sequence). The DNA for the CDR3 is TGTGCCAGCAGCTTAAACAGTATGGAGACCCAGTACTTC. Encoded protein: CASSLNSMETQYF.

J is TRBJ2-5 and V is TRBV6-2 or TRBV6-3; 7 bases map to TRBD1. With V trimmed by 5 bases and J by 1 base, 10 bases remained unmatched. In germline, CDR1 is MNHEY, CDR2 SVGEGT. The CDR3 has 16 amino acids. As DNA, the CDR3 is TGTGCCAGCAGTGACCTGACAGGGTCGGGCCAAGAGACCCAGTACTTC. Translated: CASSDLTGSGQETQYF.

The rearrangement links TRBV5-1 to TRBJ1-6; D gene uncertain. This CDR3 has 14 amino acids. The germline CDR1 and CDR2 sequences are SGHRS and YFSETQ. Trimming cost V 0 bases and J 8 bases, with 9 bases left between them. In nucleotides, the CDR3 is TGCGCCAGCAGCTTGGAGCAGGTGGATTCACCCCTCCACTTT. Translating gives CASSLEQVDSPLHF.

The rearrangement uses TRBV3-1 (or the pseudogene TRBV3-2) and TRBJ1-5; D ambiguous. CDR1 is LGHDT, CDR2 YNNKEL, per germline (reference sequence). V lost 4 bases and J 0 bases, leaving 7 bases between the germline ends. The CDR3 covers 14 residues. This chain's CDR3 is CASSPGSSNQPQHF. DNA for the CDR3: TGTGCCAGCAGCCCTGGGAGTAGCAATCAGCCCCAGCATTTT.

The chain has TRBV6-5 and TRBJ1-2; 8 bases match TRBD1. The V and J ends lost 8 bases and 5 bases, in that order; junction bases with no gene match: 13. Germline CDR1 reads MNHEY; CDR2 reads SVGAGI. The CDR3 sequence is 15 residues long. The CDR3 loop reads CASSAGQGALYGYTF. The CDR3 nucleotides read TGTGCCAGCTCCGCGGGGCAGGGGGCCTTATATGGCTACACCTTC.

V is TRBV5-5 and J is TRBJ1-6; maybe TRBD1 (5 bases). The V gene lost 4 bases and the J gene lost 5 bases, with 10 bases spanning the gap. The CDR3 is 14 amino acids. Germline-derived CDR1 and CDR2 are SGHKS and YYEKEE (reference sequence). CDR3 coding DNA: TGTGCCAGCAGCCTGGGGACGGATAATTCACCCCTCCACTTT. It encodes CASSLGTDNSPLHF.

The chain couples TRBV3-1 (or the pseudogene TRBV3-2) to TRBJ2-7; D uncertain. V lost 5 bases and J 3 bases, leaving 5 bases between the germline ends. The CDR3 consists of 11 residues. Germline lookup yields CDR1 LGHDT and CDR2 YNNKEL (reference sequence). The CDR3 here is CASSSLYEQYF. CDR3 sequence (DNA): TGTGCCAGCAGCTCCCTCTACGAGCAGTACTTC.

CDR3 sequence: CASSPQTGATEAFF. DNA for the CDR3: TGCGCCAGCAGCCCCCAGACAGGGGCCACTGAAGCTTTCTTT. The J gene is TRBJ1-1, the V gene TRBV5-1; TRBD1 matches at 8 bases. Germline CDR1 is SGHRS and CDR2 is YFSETQ. The CDR3 sequence is 14 residues long. V lost 4 bases to trimming and J lost 4 bases; unmatched junction nucleotides: 6.

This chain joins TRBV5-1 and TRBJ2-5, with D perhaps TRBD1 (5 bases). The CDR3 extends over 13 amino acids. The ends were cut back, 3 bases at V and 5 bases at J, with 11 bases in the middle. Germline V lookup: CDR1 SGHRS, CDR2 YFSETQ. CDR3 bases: TGCGCCAGCAGCTCCAGGGTAGAGGAGACCCAGTACTTC. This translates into CASSSRVEETQYF.

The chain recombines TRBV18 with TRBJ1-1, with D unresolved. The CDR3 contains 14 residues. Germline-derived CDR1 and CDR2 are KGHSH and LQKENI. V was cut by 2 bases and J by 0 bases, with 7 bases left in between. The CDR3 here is CASSPTALNTEAFF. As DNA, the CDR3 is TGTGCCAGCTCACCAACAGCCTTGAACACTGAAGCTTTCTTT.

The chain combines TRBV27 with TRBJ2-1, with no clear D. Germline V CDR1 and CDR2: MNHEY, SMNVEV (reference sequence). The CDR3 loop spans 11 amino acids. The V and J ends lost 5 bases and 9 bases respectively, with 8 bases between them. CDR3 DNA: TGTGCCAGCAGTACTTTCCGTGAGCAGTTCTTC. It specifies CASSTFREQFF.

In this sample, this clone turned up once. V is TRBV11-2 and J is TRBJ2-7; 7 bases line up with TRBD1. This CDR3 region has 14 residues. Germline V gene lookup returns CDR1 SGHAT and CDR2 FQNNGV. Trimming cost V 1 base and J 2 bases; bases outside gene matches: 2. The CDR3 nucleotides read TGTGCCAGCAGCTTAGCGGGGACAGCCTACGAGCAGTACTTC. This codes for CASSLAGTAYEQYF.

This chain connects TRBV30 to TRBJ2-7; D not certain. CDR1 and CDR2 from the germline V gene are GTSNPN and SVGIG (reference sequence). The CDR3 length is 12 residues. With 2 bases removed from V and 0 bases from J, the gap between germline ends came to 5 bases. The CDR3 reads CAWSSVSYEQYF. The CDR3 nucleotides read TGTGCCTGGAGTTCTGTCTCCTACGAGCAGTACTTC.

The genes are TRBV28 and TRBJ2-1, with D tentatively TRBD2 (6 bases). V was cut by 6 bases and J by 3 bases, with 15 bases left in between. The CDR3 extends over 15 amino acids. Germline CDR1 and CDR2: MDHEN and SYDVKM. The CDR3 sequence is CASSKAGSIYNEQFF. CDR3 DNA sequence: TGTGCCAGCAGCAAAGCCGGGAGCATCTACAATGAGCAGTTCTTC.

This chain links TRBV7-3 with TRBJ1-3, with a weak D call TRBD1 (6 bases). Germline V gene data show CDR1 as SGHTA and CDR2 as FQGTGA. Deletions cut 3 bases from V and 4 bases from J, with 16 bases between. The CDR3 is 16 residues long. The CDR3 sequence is CASSFNQGSGGNTIYF. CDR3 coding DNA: TGTGCCAGCAGCTTCAACCAGGGGTCGGGCGGAAACACCATATATTTT.

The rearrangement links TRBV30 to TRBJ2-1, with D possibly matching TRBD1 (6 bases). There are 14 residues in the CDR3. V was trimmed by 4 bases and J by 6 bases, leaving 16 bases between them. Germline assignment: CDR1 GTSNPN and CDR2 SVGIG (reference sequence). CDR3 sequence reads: CAWTLGQIFNEQFF. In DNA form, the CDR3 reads TGTGCCTGGACACTCGGACAGATCTTCAATGAGCAGTTCTTC.

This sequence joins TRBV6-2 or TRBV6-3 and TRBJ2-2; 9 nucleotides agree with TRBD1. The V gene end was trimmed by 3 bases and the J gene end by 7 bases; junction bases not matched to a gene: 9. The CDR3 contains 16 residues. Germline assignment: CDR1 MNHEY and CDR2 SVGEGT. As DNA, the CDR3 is TGTGCCAGCAGTTATCCCCGGACAGGGGAGGGCGGGGAGCTGTTTTTT. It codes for CASSYPRTGEGGELFF.

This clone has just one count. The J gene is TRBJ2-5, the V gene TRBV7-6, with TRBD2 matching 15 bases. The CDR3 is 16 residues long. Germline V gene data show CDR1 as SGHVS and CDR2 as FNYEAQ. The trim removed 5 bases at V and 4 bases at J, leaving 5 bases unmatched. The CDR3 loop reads CASSPRTSGGGETQYF. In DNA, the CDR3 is TGTGCCAGCAGCCCCCGGACTAGCGGGGGGGGAGAGACCCAGTACTTC. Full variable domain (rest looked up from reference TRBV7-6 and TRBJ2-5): GAGVSQSPRYKVTKRGQDVALRCDPISGHVSLYWYRQALGQGPEFLTYFNYEAQQDKSGLPNDRFSAERPEGSISTLTIQRTEQRDSAMYRCASSPRTSGGGETQYFGPGTRLLVL.

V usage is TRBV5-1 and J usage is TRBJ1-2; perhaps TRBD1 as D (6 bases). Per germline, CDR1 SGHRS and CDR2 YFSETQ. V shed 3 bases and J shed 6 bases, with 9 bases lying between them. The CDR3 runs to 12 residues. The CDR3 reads CASSSQGNGYTF. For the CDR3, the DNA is TGCGCCAGCAGCTCACAGGGAAATGGCTACACCTTC. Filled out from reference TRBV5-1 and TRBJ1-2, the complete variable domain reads KAGVTQTPRYLIKTRGQQVTLSCSPISGHRSVSWYQQTPGQGLQFLFEYFSETQRNKGNFPGRFSGRQFSNSRSEMNVSTLELGDSALYLCASSSQGNGYTFGSGTRLTVV.

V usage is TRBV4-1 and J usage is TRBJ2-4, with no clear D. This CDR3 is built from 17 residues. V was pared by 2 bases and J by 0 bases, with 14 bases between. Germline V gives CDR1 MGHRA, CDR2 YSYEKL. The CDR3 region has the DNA TGCGCCAGCAGCCAATCTGGGCAGGAGCTAGCCAAAAACATTCAGTACTTC. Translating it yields CASSQSGQELAKNIQYF.

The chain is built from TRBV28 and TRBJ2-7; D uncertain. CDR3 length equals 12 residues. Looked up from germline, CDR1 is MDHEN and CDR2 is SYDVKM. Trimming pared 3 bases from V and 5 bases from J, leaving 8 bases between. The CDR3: CASSFSVDEQYF. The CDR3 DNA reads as TGTGCCAGCAGTTTTAGTGTCGACGAGCAGTACTTC.

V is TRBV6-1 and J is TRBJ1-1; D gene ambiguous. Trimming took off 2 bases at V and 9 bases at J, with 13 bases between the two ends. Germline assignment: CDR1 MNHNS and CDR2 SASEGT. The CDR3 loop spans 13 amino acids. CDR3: CASSELVLRQAFF. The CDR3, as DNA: TGTGCCAGCAGTGAATTGGTTTTGAGGCAAGCTTTCTTT.

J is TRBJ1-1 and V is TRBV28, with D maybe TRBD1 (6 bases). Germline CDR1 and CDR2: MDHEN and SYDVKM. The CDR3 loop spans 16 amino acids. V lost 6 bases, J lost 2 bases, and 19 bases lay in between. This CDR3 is CASSPMWGALNTEAFF. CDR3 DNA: TGTGCCAGCAGCCCGATGTGGGGGGCCCTAAACACTGAAGCTTTCTTT. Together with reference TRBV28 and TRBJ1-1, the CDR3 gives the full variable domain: DVKVTQSSRYLVKRTGEKVFLECVQDMDHENMFWYRQDPGLGLRLIYFSYDVKMKEKGDIPEGYSVSREKKERFSLILESASTNQTSMYLCASSPMWGALNTEAFFGQGTRLTVV.

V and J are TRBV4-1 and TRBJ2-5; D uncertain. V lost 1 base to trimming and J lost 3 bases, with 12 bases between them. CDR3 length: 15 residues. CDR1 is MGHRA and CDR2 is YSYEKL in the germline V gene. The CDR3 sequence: CASSQVTADKETQYF. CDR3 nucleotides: TGCGCCAGCAGCCAAGTGACGGCGGATAAAGAGACCCAGTACTTC.

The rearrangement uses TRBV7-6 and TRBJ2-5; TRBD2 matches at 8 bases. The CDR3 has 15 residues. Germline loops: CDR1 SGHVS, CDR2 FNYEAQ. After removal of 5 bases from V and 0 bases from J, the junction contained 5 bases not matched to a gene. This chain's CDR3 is CASSLWTSYQETQYF. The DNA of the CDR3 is TGTGCCAGCAGCCTCTGGACTAGCTACCAAGAGACCCAGTACTTC.

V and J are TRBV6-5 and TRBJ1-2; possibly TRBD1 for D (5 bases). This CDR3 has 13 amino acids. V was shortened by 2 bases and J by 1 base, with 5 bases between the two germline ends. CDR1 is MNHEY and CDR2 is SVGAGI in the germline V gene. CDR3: CASSYDSNYGYTF. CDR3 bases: TGTGCCAGCAGTTACGACAGTAACTATGGCTACACCTTC.

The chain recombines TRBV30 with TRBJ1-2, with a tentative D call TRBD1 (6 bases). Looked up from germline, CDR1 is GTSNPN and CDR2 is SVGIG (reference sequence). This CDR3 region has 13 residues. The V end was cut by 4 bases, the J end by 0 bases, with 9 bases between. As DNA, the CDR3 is TGTGCCTGGACCGAGGGGGCTAACTATGGCTACACCTTC. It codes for CAWTEGANYGYTF.

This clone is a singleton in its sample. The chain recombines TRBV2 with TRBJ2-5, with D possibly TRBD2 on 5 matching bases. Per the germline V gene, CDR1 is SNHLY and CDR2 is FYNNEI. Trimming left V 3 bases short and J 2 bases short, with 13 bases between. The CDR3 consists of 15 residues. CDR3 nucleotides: TGTGCCAGCAGTGACGGCGGGCCTGGGCAAGAGACCCAGTACTTC. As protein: CASSDGGPGQETQYF.

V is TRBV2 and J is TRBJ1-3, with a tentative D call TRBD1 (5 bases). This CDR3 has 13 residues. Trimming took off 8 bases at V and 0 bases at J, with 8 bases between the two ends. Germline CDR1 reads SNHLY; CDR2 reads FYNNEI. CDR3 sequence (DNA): TGTGCCAGCGGGGGGGACTCTGGAAACACCATATATTTT. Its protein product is CASGGDSGNTIYF.

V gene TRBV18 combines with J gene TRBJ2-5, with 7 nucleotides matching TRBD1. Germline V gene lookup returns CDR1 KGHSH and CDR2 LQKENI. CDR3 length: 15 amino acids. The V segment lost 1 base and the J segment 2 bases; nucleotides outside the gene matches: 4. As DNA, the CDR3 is TGTGCCAGCTCACCACTGACAGGGAGACAAGAGACCCAGTACTTC. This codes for CASSPLTGRQETQYF.